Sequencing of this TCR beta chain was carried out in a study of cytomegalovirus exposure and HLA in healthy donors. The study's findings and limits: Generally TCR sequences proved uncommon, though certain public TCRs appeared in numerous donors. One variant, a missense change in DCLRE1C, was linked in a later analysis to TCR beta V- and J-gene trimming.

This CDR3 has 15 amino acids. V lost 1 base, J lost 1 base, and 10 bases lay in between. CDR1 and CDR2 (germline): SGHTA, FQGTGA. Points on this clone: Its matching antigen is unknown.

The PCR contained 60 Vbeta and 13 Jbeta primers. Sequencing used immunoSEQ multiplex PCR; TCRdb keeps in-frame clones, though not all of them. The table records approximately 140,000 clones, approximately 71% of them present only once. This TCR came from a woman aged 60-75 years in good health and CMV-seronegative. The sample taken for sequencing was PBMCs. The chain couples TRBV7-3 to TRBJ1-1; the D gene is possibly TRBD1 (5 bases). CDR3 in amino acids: CASSLSWQGNTEAFF. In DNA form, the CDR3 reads TGTGCCAGCAGCTTAAGCTGGCAGGGGAACACTGAAGCTTTCTTT.